This T cell receptor (beta chain) was documented in a study of identical twins. TCRdb recomputed calls from the 5' RACE reads with MiXCR, one row per CDR3 protein. Of around 140,000 distinct CDR3 sequences in the sample, approximately 4% were seen once. V was clipped by 6 bases and J by 2 bases, with 13 bases between them. This CDR3 spans 14 amino acids. The germline CDR1 and CDR2 sequences are MNHEY and SVGEGT. Sequencing was performed on memory T cells sorted from blood. V is TRBV6-2 or TRBV6-3 and J is TRBJ2-5; D might be TRBD1 (6 bases). This TCR was sampled from a man aged 18-30 years in good health. CDR3 residues: CASRKPRGQETQYF. CDR3 sequence (DNA): TGTGCCAGCAGAAAACCCAGGGGACAAGAGACCCAGTACTTC.